One sample yielded the 23 T cell receptor beta chains listed below, sequenced in a study of cytomegalovirus exposure and HLA in healthy donors. PCR primers comprised 60 Vbeta and 13 Jbeta primers. Repertoires were generated with immunoSEQ multiplex PCR, while TCRdb's copy carries only in-frame clones and drops some. The sample holds roughly 180,000 clones, over 60% seen once. Input material: PBMCs. The receptor source for this set is a man in his fifties in good health and CMV-seropositive.

This chain's CDR3 is CASSLTGSQETQYF. CDR3 sequence (DNA): TGTGCCAGCAGCCTAACAGGGTCCCAAGAGACCCAGTACTTC. V usage is TRBV11-2 and J usage is TRBJ2-5; maybe TRBD1 (6 bases). This CDR3 has 14 amino acids. Germline loops: CDR1 SGHAT, CDR2 FQNNGV. Between the trimmed V and J ends, which lost 5 bases and 1 base, there was a span of 11 bases.

DNA of the CDR3: TGTGCCAGCAGCAACGGGGGACAAGAGACCCAGTACTTC. Translated: CASSNGGQETQYF. The chain recombines TRBV7-3 with TRBJ2-5; possibly TRBD2 for D (6 bases). Trimming pared 5 bases from V and 2 bases from J, leaving 9 bases between. Germline V CDR1 and CDR2: SGHTA, FQGTGA. The CDR3 is made up of 13 amino acids.

The chain carries TRBV6-6 and TRBJ2-6, with 9 bases matching TRBD1. This CDR3 contains 15 residues. J gave up 5 bases and V 7 bases, and 6 bases lay outside the gene matches. CDR1 MNHNY and CDR2 SVGAGI come from the germline V gene (reference sequence). CDR3 in DNA: TGTGCCAGCACCGATACAGGGGGCAGGGCCAACGTCCTGACTTTC. Encoded protein: CASTDTGGRANVLTF.

The chain couples TRBV6-1 to TRBJ1-1; perhaps TRBD1 as D (6 bases). The germline gives CDR1 MNHNS, CDR2 SASEGT. The CDR3 is 12 amino acids. Trimming left V 6 bases short and J 7 bases short, with 12 bases between. The chain's CDR3 is CASREQGLEAFF. Here the CDR3 DNA reads TGTGCCAGCAGAGAACAGGGACTTGAAGCTTTCTTT.

Concerning this clone: A junction boundary mismatches the germline segment, possibly from a read error. V is TRBV4-1 and J is TRBJ2-6, with TRBD1 identical over 9 bases. The CDR3 is 18 residues long. The germline gives CDR1 MGHRA, CDR2 YSYEKL. CDR3 region: CAGSLGQQGAGGANVLTF. The CDR3 DNA reads TGCGCCGGCAGCCTGGGGCAACAGGGGGCGGGTGGGGCCAACGTCCTGACTTTC.

The chain combines TRBV28 with TRBJ2-7, with a possible D match to TRBD2 (7 bases). Germline CDR1 MDHEN, CDR2 SYDVKM. The CDR3 runs 14 residues. V was cut by 2 bases and J by 5 bases, with 13 bases left in between. The CDR3 reads CASSLGGEGDEQYV. The DNA for the CDR3 is TGTGCCAGCAGTTTAGGCGGGGAGGGGGACGAGCAGTACGTC.

The CDR3 nucleotides read TGCGCCAGCAGCCCAGGGGCTCGGGAGACCCAGTACTTC. Its translation: CASSPGARETQYF. This chain uses TRBV5-1 with TRBJ2-5; tentative D call: TRBD1 (6 bases). V was trimmed by 4 bases and J by 5 bases, leaving 12 bases between them. Per germline, CDR1 SGHRS and CDR2 YFSETQ. The CDR3 loop spans 13 amino acids.

The chain carries TRBV27 and TRBJ2-2; D not certain. This CDR3 is 12 amino acids long. Deletions cut 6 bases from V and 7 bases from J, with 9 bases between. Germline lookup yields CDR1 MNHEY and CDR2 SMNVEV (reference sequence). DNA of the CDR3: TGTGCCAGCAGCCCCCCCGGCGGGGAGCTGTTTTTT. Protein sequence: CASSPPGGELFF.

The chain recombines TRBV6-6 with TRBJ1-2; 10 nucleotides match TRBD1. The V segment lost 5 bases and the J segment 7 bases; nucleotides outside the gene matches: 7. Germline lookup yields CDR1 MNHNY and CDR2 SVGAGI (reference sequence). The CDR3 runs 14 residues. CDR3 residues: CASSPRQGAIGYTF. The CDR3, as DNA: TGTGCCAGCAGTCCACGACAGGGGGCAATTGGCTACACCTTC.

CDR3 amino acids: CSVVSPGSDTEAFF. CDR3 DNA sequence: TGCAGCGTTGTCTCACCGGGGTCAGACACTGAAGCTTTCTTT. The rearrangement links TRBV29-1 to TRBJ1-1; no clear D gene. V was shortened by 4 bases and J by 3 bases, with 15 bases between the two germline ends. In germline, CDR1 is SQVTM, CDR2 ANQGSEA. The CDR3 is 14 residues long.

J is TRBJ1-1 and V is TRBV9; TRBD1 matches 7 bases. V shed 7 bases and J 5 bases; nucleotides not matched to a gene: 8. The CDR3 runs 13 residues. Germline V lookup: CDR1 SGDLS, CDR2 YYNGEE. This CDR3 is CASSRTGYTEAFF. The CDR3 DNA reads TGTGCCAGCTCAAGGACAGGTTATACTGAAGCTTTCTTT.

The chain employs TRBV11-3 and TRBJ2-1, with D possibly matching TRBD2 (6 bases). V was pared by 2 bases and J by 9 bases, with 17 bases between. Germline V gene sequence: CDR1 SGHNT, CDR2 YENEEA. This CDR3 is built from 15 residues. Written as DNA, the CDR3 is TGTGCCAGCAGCTTAAGCACAGCCCGGAGGGGTGAGCAGTTCTTC. Protein sequence: CASSLSTARRGEQFF.

J is TRBJ2-5 and V is TRBV5-1; D might be TRBD2 (6 bases). V was shortened by 2 bases and J by 0 bases, with 17 bases between the two germline ends. The CDR3 covers 17 residues. The germline V gene has CDR1 SGHRS and CDR2 YFSETQ. The CDR3 nucleotides are TGCGCCAGCAGCTTTCCAGGAGGGGCCCAGTACCAAGAGACCCAGTACTTC. Translating gives CASSFPGGAQYQETQYF.

The chain links TRBV6-5 to TRBJ1-4; 10 nucleotides align to TRBD1. Germline-derived CDR1 and CDR2 are MNHEY and SVGAGI. This CDR3 is 16 amino acids long. Trimming at V came to 4 bases and at J to 3 bases, leaving 5 bases not matched to a gene. For the CDR3, the DNA is TGTGCCAGCAGTTGGGGACAGGGGACATCTAATGAAAAACTGTTTTTT. Residues: CASSWGQGTSNEKLFF.

This chain links TRBV28 with TRBJ2-1; 10 nucleotides align to TRBD2. Unmatched junction bases numbered 6, after V lost 2 bases and J lost 8 bases. Per germline, CDR1 MDHEN and CDR2 SYDVKM. The CDR3 is 15 amino acids. CDR3 DNA: TGTGCCAGCAGTTTAGTACTAGCGGGGAGAGATGAGCAGTTCTTC. Translating gives CASSLVLAGRDEQFF. Drawing the rest from reference TRBV28 and TRBJ2-1, the complete variable domain is DVKVTQSSRYLVKRTGEKVFLECVQDMDHENMFWYRQDPGLGLRLIYFSYDVKMKEKGDIPEGYSVSREKKERFSLILESASTNQTSMYLCASSLVLAGRDEQFFGPGTRLTVL.

The V gene is TRBV5-5, the J gene TRBJ1-1, with D possibly matching TRBD1 (5 bases). The germline V gene has CDR1 SGHKS and CDR2 YYEKEE (reference sequence). V dropped 0 bases and J dropped 6 bases, with 12 bases sitting between them. The CDR3 consists of 14 residues. The CDR3 sequence is CASSLDRPEAEAFF. Written as DNA, the CDR3 is TGTGCCAGCAGCTTGGACAGGCCCGAGGCTGAAGCTTTCTTT.

The J gene is TRBJ2-7, the V gene TRBV15; weak D call: TRBD1 (5 bases). This CDR3 region has 15 residues. V lost 3 bases to trimming and J lost 5 bases, with 17 bases between them. Germline CDR1 is LNHNV and CDR2 is YYDKDF (reference sequence). CDR3 amino acids: CATSSVPGMFHEQYV. CDR3 bases: TGTGCCACCAGCAGTGTACCAGGGATGTTCCACGAGCAGTACGTC.

The chain couples TRBV28 to TRBJ1-2; D not resolved. Germline V gives CDR1 MDHEN, CDR2 SYDVKM. This CDR3 comprises 13 residues. With 4 bases removed from V and 1 base from J, the gap between germline ends came to 7 bases. CDR3 DNA sequence: TGTGCCAGCAGTTCAGGCCTTAACTATGGCTACACCTTC. Its protein product is CASSSGLNYGYTF.

The chain is built from TRBV19 and TRBJ2-5; 15 bases agree with TRBD2. Germline assignment: CDR1 LNHDA and CDR2 SQIVND (reference sequence). This CDR3 comprises 20 residues. V shed 5 bases, J shed 3 bases, and the junction held 16 bases outside the gene matches. CDR3 bases: TGTGCCAGTAGTTTTTCAACCGGGACTAGCGGGGGGTTTAGGGAAGAGACCCAGTACTTC. Amino acid sequence: CASSFSTGTSGGFREETQYF.

The rearrangement joins TRBV13 to TRBJ2-2; possible D gene TRBD2, 5 bases. The CDR3 totals 13 residues. From germline, CDR1 is PRHDT and CDR2 FYEKMQ (reference sequence). Trimming removed 10 bases at V and 4 bases at J, with 13 bases between. CDR3 in amino acids: CATGEGSTGELFF. Written as DNA, the CDR3 is TGTGCCACCGGGGAAGGGTCCACCGGGGAGCTGTTTTTT.

The chain uses TRBV7-9 and TRBJ2-5; a possible D gene is TRBD2 (5 bases). Per germline, CDR1 SEHNR and CDR2 FQNEAQ (reference sequence). The length of the CDR3 is 13 residues. V was cut by 8 bases and J by 3 bases, with 13 bases left in between. DNA of the CDR3: TGTGCCAGCGGGCGGGCACGAGAAGAGACCCAGTACTTC. Protein: CASGRAREETQYF.

This clone was counted a few times. The chain couples TRBV5-4 to TRBJ2-3, with D perhaps matching TRBD2 (6 bases). The CDR3 consists of 15 residues. Germline V gene lookup returns CDR1 SGHNT and CDR2 YYREEE (reference sequence). Trimming removed 4 bases from V and 2 bases from J, with 14 bases in between. In nucleotides, the CDR3 is TGTGCCAGCAGCCGCACCGGGACTGACACAGATACGCAGTATTTT. It translates to CASSRTGTDTDTQYF.

This clone appeared a few times. CDR3 in DNA: TGTGCCAGCAGGACGACAGCGAGTTATTCACCCCTCCACTTT. It specifies CASRTTASYSPLHF. The chain is built from TRBV2 and TRBJ1-6; D perhaps matches TRBD1 (5 bases). The CDR3 loop spans 14 amino acids. V lost 6 bases and J lost 8, with 14 bases in between. Germline V lookup: CDR1 SNHLY, CDR2 FYNNEI.